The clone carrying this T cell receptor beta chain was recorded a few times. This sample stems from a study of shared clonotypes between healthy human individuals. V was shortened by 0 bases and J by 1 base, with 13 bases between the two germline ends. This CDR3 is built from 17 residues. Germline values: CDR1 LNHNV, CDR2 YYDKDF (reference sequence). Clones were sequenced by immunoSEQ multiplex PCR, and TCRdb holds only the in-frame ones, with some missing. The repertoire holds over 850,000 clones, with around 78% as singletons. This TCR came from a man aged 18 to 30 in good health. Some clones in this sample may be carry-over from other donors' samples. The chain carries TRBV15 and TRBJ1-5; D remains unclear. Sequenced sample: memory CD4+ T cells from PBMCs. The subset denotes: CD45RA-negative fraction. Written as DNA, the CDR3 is TGTGCCACCAGCAGAGATGGGGTGGTGGGGAGCAATCAGCCCCAGCATTTT. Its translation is CATSRDGVVGSNQPQHF. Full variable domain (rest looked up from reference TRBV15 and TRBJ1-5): DAMVIQNPRYQVTQFGKPVTLSCSQTLNHNVMYWYQQKSSQAPKLLFHYYDKDFNNEADTPDNFQSRRPNTSFCFLDIRSPGLGDTAMYLCATSRDGVVGSNQPQHFGDGTRLSIL.